This entry lists 22 T cell receptor beta chains sequenced from one sample in a study of radiotherapy plus CTLA-4 blockade in lung cancer. The table came from immunoSEQ multiplex PCR; TCRdb's copy has only in-frame clones and leaves some out. The table lists tens of thousands of clones, about 74% of them singletons. Source: peripheral blood, taken from a patient treated with radiotherapy plus ipilimumab. The receptors were gathered from a human donor with non-small cell lung cancer whose response to radiotherapy plus ipilimumab could not be evaluated.

This chain joins TRBV5-1 and TRBJ2-7, with no clear D. Germline V gene data show CDR1 as SGHRS and CDR2 as YFSETQ. Trimming took off 1 base at V and 2 bases at J, with 10 bases between the two ends. The CDR3 covers 14 residues. CDR3 sequence: CASSLTEFTYEQYF. The CDR3 coding sequence is TGCGCCAGCAGCTTGACAGAATTCACCTACGAGCAGTACTTC.

The chain carries TRBV9 and TRBJ2-1; TRBD2 matches 14 bases. Germline V gives CDR1 SGDLS, CDR2 YYNGEE. The CDR3 consists of 18 residues. V was clipped by 0 bases and J by 0 bases; unmatched bases: 2. CDR3 in amino acids: CASSVAGTSGGSYNEQFF. The CDR3 DNA reads as TGTGCCAGCAGCGTAGCCGGGACTAGCGGGGGCTCCTACAATGAGCAGTTCTTC. The full variable domain, in which reference TRBV9 and TRBJ2-1 provide the parts outside the CDR3, is DSGVTQTPKHLITATGQRVTLRCSPRSGDLSVYWYQQSLDQGLQFLIQYYNGEERAKGNILERFSAQQFPDLHSELNLSSLELGDSALYFCASSVAGTSGGSYNEQFFGPGTRLTVL.

This clone has a handful of counts. This rearrangement joins TRBV7-3 to TRBJ2-1, with 11 bases aligning to TRBD2. Trimming removed 1 base from V and 5 bases from J; junction bases left unmatched: 10. Germline CDR1 is SGHTA and CDR2 is FQGTGA. The CDR3 runs 18 residues. CDR3 DNA sequence: TGTGCCAGCAGCTTAATAGCGGCTAGCGGGGGGTGGAACAATGAGCAGTTCTTC. It encodes CASSLIAASGGWNNEQFF.

Only a few counts were recorded for this clone. The genes are TRBV9 and TRBJ1-2, with TRBD1 matching over 8 bases. Germline V CDR1 and CDR2: SGDLS, YYNGEE. With 1 base clipped from V and 4 bases from J, the junction kept 6 bases outside the gene matches. The CDR3 consists of 15 residues. The CDR3: CASSVQGALGYGYTF. CDR3 coding DNA: TGTGCCAGCAGCGTACAGGGGGCGCTTGGCTATGGCTACACCTTC.

This chain joins TRBV19 and TRBJ1-5; D gene ambiguous. This CDR3 has 17 amino acids. Trimming shortened V by 7 bases and J by 2 bases, and 21 bases separated the two germline ends. The V gene's germline CDR1 is LNHDA and CDR2 SQIVND (reference sequence). This CDR3 reads CASILSPSASGNQPQHF. The CDR3 nucleotides read TGTGCCAGTATCCTATCTCCCTCAGCGTCTGGCAATCAGCCCCAGCATTTT.

V usage is TRBV4-1 and J usage is TRBJ1-1, with D hard to call. V was pared by 1 base and J by 1 base, with 10 bases between. Germline V CDR1 and CDR2: MGHRA, YSYEKL. The CDR3 sequence is 15 residues long. The CDR3 is CASSQVRAKNTEAFF. The CDR3 coding sequence is TGCGCCAGCAGCCAAGTAAGAGCGAAGAACACTGAAGCTTTCTTT.

This chain joins TRBV9 and TRBJ2-3; 7 bases match TRBD2. Germline V gene data show CDR1 as SGDLS and CDR2 as YYNGEE. The CDR3 totals 17 residues. The ends lost 0 bases at V and 4 bases at J; junction bases unmatched: 11. The CDR3 loop is CASSVDTGVGGADTQYF. The CDR3 nucleotides read TGTGCCAGCAGCGTAGACACTGGTGTGGGGGGGGCAGATACGCAGTATTTT.

The rearrangement links TRBV9 to TRBJ2-2; perhaps TRBD2 as D (5 bases). V was trimmed by 3 bases and J by 2 bases, leaving 11 bases between them. The germline gives CDR1 SGDLS, CDR2 YYNGEE. CDR3 length equals 15 residues. The CDR3 DNA sequence: TGTGCCAGCAGCGCCCGGACTCAAAACACCGGGGAGCTGTTTTTT. Residues: CASSARTQNTGELFF.

This clone was detected once. This specimen includes other DNA sequences encoding the same CDR3. This chain connects TRBV18 to TRBJ2-5; 8 positions match TRBD1. V lost 0 bases, J lost 2 bases, and 5 bases stayed unmatched. CDR3 length: 16 amino acids. Germline CDR1 and CDR2: KGHSH and LQKENI. CDR3 sequence: CASSPPRRTGQETQYF. Written as DNA, the CDR3 is TGTGCCAGCTCACCACCGAGAAGGACAGGGCAAGAGACCCAGTACTTC.

This sequence joins TRBV20-1 and TRBJ1-1; D not certain. V lost 3 bases, J lost 2 bases, and 4 bases lay in between. The CDR3 totals 11 residues. The germline V gene encodes CDR1 DFQATT and CDR2 SNEGSKA (reference sequence). The CDR3 loop reads CSASLNTEAFF. The CDR3 DNA follows: TGCAGTGCTAGTTTAAACACTGAAGCTTTCTTT.

This clone was observed a handful of times. The V call is TRBV18, the J call TRBJ1-5; D is uncertain. Germline V gives CDR1 KGHSH, CDR2 LQKENI. This CDR3 contains 13 residues. V lost 0 bases and J 9 bases, leaving 9 bases between the germline ends. The CDR3 region has the DNA TGTGCCAGCTCACCACCGATCCCCGGGCCCCAGCATTTT. It translates to CASSPPIPGPQHF.

The chain couples TRBV7-2 to TRBJ2-3; unclear D gene. This CDR3 has 12 residues. V shed 0 bases and J shed 5 bases, with 3 bases lying between them. The V gene's germline CDR1 is SGHTA and CDR2 FQGNSA. The CDR3 sequence is CASSLAVDTQYF. DNA of the CDR3: TGTGCCAGCAGCTTAGCCGTAGATACGCAGTATTTT. The full variable domain, completed using reference TRBV7-2 and TRBJ2-3, is GAGVSQSPSNKVTEKGKDVELRCDPISGHTALYWYRQSLGQGLEFLIYFQGNSAPDKSGLPSDRFSAERTGGSVSTLTIQRTQQEDSAVYLCASSLAVDTQYFGPGTRLTVL.

The V gene is TRBV2, the J gene TRBJ2-6; a weak D match, TRBD1 (6 bases). V shed 4 bases and J shed 2 bases, with 12 bases lying between them. Germline loops: CDR1 SNHLY, CDR2 FYNNEI. The CDR3 loop spans 16 amino acids. DNA for the CDR3: TGTGCCAGCAGTGGCCAGGGGTACGCTGGGGCCAACGTCCTGACTTTC. Encoded protein: CASSGQGYAGANVLTF.

The CDR3 loop reads CASSPPGTGGRKLFF. In DNA, the CDR3 is TGTGCCAGCAGCCCCCCCGGGACAGGGGGGAGAAAACTGTTTTTT. The V call is TRBV9, the J call TRBJ1-4; 11 nucleotides align to TRBD1. Per the germline V gene, CDR1 is SGDLS and CDR2 is YYNGEE. Trimming at V came to 4 bases and at J to 10 bases, leaving 9 bases not matched to a gene. CDR3 length: 15 residues.

This sequence joins TRBV5-4 and TRBJ1-1; D not resolved. V shed 1 base and J shed 0 bases, with 7 bases lying between them. The CDR3 is 14 residues long. The V gene's germline CDR1 is SGHNT and CDR2 YYREEE (reference sequence). Here the CDR3 reads CASSLKPVNTEAFF. CDR3 in DNA: TGTGCCAGCAGCTTGAAACCAGTGAACACTGAAGCTTTCTTT. The full variable domain, completed using reference TRBV5-4 and TRBJ1-1, is ETGVTQSPTHLIKTRGQQVTLRCSSQSGHNTVSWYQQALGQGPQFIFQYYREEENGRGNFPPRFSGLQFPNYSSELNVNALELDDSALYLCASSLKPVNTEAFFGQGTRLTVV.

The V and J genes are TRBV7-8 and TRBJ2-3; D unclear. V was shortened by 0 bases and J by 3 bases, with 7 bases between the two germline ends. This CDR3 is 14 amino acids long. Germline V gives CDR1 SGHVS, CDR2 FQNEAQ. CDR3 DNA: TGTGCCAGCAGCTTAGCGTCGCGGACAGATACGCAGTATTTT. This gives the protein CASSLASRTDTQYF.

This clone was recorded only once. The J gene is TRBJ1-2, the V gene TRBV13, with 9 nucleotides matching TRBD1. The junction had 6 bases not matched to a gene; V was cut back by 5 bases and J by 2 bases. The CDR3 is 15 residues long. In germline, CDR1 is PRHDT, CDR2 FYEKMQ (reference sequence). CDR3 in amino acids: CASSLNRGRNYGYTF. The CDR3 bases are TGTGCCAGCAGCCTAAACAGGGGGCGGAACTATGGCTACACCTTC. Supplemented by reference TRBV13 and TRBJ1-2, the full variable domain reads AAGVIQSPRHLIKEKRETATLKCYPIPRHDTVYWYQQGPGQDPQFLISFYEKMQSDKGSIPDRFSAQQFSDYHSELNMSSLELGDSALYFCASSLNRGRNYGYTFGSGTRLTVV.

The chain is built from TRBV2 and TRBJ1-1; 7 nucleotides match TRBD1. The CDR3 runs 13 residues. The V gene end was trimmed by 11 bases and the J gene end by 2 bases; junction bases not matched to a gene: 8. CDR1 and CDR2 (germline): SNHLY, FYNNEI. CDR3 region: CAGGQEVNTEAFF. CDR3 sequence (DNA): TGTGCCGGCGGACAGGAGGTTAACACTGAAGCTTTCTTT.

V and J are TRBV30 and TRBJ2-3; the match to TRBD2 covers 9 bases. The CDR3 is 14 amino acids. CDR1 GTSNPN and CDR2 SVGIG come from the germline V gene (reference sequence). Unmatched junction bases numbered 8, after V lost 4 bases and J lost 6 bases. The CDR3 protein is CAWTKPAGGDTQYF. The DNA for the CDR3 is TGTGCCTGGACCAAGCCGGCGGGAGGGGATACGCAGTATTTT.

The genes are TRBV7-2 and TRBJ2-3, with a tentative D call TRBD2 (6 bases). Germline V gives CDR1 SGHTA, CDR2 FQGNSA. With 5 bases removed from V and 1 base from J, the gap between germline ends came to 16 bases. The CDR3 contains 16 residues. The CDR3 is CASSERISGGTDTQYF. CDR3 sequence (DNA): TGTGCCAGCAGCGAGAGGATTAGCGGTGGCACAGATACGCAGTATTTT.

This chain connects TRBV19 to TRBJ1-2; 7 nucleotides line up with TRBD1. This CDR3 comprises 14 residues. V shed 8 bases and J 7 bases; nucleotides not matched to a gene: 13. In germline, CDR1 is LNHDA, CDR2 SQIVND (reference sequence). DNA for the CDR3: TGTGCCAGTCTCCTCGGGCAGGGGGTGAGTGGCTACACCTTC. As protein: CASLLGQGVSGYTF.

The V and J genes are TRBV7-2 and TRBJ2-5, with D possibly TRBD1 on 6 matching bases. From germline, CDR1 is SGHTA and CDR2 FQGNSA. V lost 5 bases and J lost 5, with 15 bases in between. The CDR3 runs to 14 residues. The CDR3 reads CASSIRRGLETQYF. The CDR3 DNA sequence: TGTGCCAGCAGCATACGAAGGGGGTTGGAGACCCAGTACTTC.